One and the same sample provided the 20 T cell receptor beta chains below, sequenced in a study of blood T cell repertoires in COVID-19. Only in-frame clones appear in the TCRdb table, and some are missing; sequencing was by immunoSEQ multiplex PCR. The sample has approximately 77,000 clones, roughly three quarters seen once; the top ten hold 15% to 20%. The sequenced sample was peripheral blood. The receptors stem from a man between 70 and 80 years old with active or convalescent COVID-19.

The chain recombines TRBV10-1 with TRBJ2-3, with TRBD2 identical over 11 bases. V lost 1 base to trimming and J lost 5 bases; unmatched junction nucleotides: 2. This CDR3 contains 15 residues. CDR1 and CDR2 from the germline V gene are WNHNN and SYGVQD (reference sequence). The CDR3 loop reads CASSEFSGGGDTQYF. DNA for the CDR3: TGCGCCAGCAGTGAGTTTAGCGGGGGGGGAGATACGCAGTATTTT.

This sequence joins TRBV3-1 (or the pseudogene TRBV3-2) and TRBJ1-6; 7 bases map to TRBD1. V lost 1 base and J lost 8; bases outside the gene matches: 8. CDR1 is LGHDT and CDR2 is YNNKEL in the germline V gene (reference sequence). The CDR3 is 16 residues long. CDR3: CASSQGAGGRDSPLHF. In nucleotides, the CDR3 is TGTGCCAGCAGCCAAGGGGCAGGGGGAAGGGATTCACCCCTCCACTTT.

This chain connects TRBV7-2 to TRBJ1-4; D may be TRBD1 (5 bases). The CDR3 runs to 15 residues. The germline CDR1 and CDR2 sequences are SGHTA and FQGNSA. Trimming shortened V by 2 bases and J by 8 bases, and 15 bases separated the two germline ends. CDR3 sequence reads: CASSLSGGGGEKLFF. The CDR3, as DNA: TGTGCCAGCAGCTTATCAGGCGGGGGGGGAGAAAAACTGTTTTTT.

The rearrangement links TRBV2 to TRBJ1-4, with unresolved D. Germline loops: CDR1 SNHLY, CDR2 FYNNEI. This CDR3 has 13 amino acids. V gave up 11 bases and J gave up 5 bases, with 15 bases separating them. CDR3 in DNA: TGTGCCGGCCGCGGGAACCGGAATGAAAAACTGTTTTTT. Protein sequence: CAGRGNRNEKLFF.

This chain links TRBV6-5 with TRBJ2-1; 11 nucleotides align to TRBD1. V trimming: 3 bases; J trimming: 7 bases; junction bases outside the gene matches: 8. Germline CDR1 MNHEY, CDR2 SVGAGI. This CDR3 region has 16 residues. CDR3 DNA sequence: TGTGCCAGCAGTTATCACGGGACAGGGGGACGGAATGAGCAGTTCTTC. Translation: CASSYHGTGGRNEQFF.

The chain employs TRBV6-5 and TRBJ1-5; 9 bases align to TRBD1. The trim removed 9 bases at V and 8 bases at J, leaving 14 bases unmatched. CDR1 and CDR2 (germline): MNHEY, SVGAGI. CDR3 length: 15 residues. The DNA of the CDR3 is TGTGCCAGTGGGACAGGGATTGCCCCCTTTGAGCCCCAGCATTTT. Translation gives CASGTGIAPFEPQHF.

The chain carries TRBV5-1 and TRBJ2-2; 9 nucleotides match TRBD2. The CDR3 runs 17 residues. The V gene end was trimmed by 4 bases and the J gene end by 7 bases; junction bases not matched to a gene: 14. Germline V gives CDR1 SGHRS, CDR2 YFSETQ. CDR3 loop: CASSPSGRGGLGGELFF. The CDR3 nucleotides read TGCGCCAGCAGCCCCTCAGGGCGGGGGGGCCTTGGCGGGGAGCTGTTTTTT.

Here the CDR3 reads CASSLGTDYNEQFF. CDR3 bases: TGTGCCAGCAGTTTAGGGACTGACTACAATGAGCAGTTCTTC. The chain recombines TRBV28 with TRBJ2-1; tentative D call: TRBD2 (6 bases). Trimming left V 2 bases short and J 3 bases short, with 8 bases between. This CDR3 has 14 amino acids. CDR1 and CDR2 from the germline V gene are MDHEN and SYDVKM.

The chain uses TRBV7-9 and TRBJ2-5, with 7 bases aligning to TRBD1. Trimming cost V 5 bases and J 8 bases; bases outside gene matches: 14. CDR3 length equals 15 residues. Germline assignment: CDR1 SEHNR and CDR2 FQNEAQ (reference sequence). CDR3 bases: TGTGCCAGCAGCGGGACCCACAGGGGAGAGGAAACCCAGTACTTC. It yields the protein CASSGTHRGEETQYF.

This rearrangement joins TRBV6-5 to TRBJ1-5, with TRBD1 matching over 7 bases. The trim removed 6 bases at V and 2 bases at J, leaving 7 bases unmatched. In germline, CDR1 is MNHEY, CDR2 SVGAGI. The CDR3 is made up of 15 amino acids. The CDR3 DNA follows: TGTGCCAGCAGCCTCGACAGGGCAGGCAATCAGCCCCAGCATTTT. Translated, it gives CASSLDRAGNQPQHF.

The chain joins TRBV6-5 to TRBJ1-1; 7 bases align to TRBD1. Looked up from germline, CDR1 is MNHEY and CDR2 is SVGAGI. V trimming: 5 bases; J trimming: 1 base; junction bases outside the gene matches: 4. The CDR3 has 14 amino acids. DNA of the CDR3: TGTGCCAGCAGTCACGGGGACAGGAACACTGAAGCTTTCTTT. It specifies CASSHGDRNTEAFF.

The gene calls are TRBV6-1 and TRBJ2-7; weak D call: TRBD2 (5 bases). Trimming removed 3 bases from V and 4 bases from J, with 10 bases in between. CDR1 and CDR2 from the germline V gene are MNHNS and SASEGT. CDR3 length: 13 residues. The CDR3 sequence: CASSDGRDYEQYF. In nucleotides, the CDR3 is TGTGCCAGCAGTGATGGACGGGATTACGAGCAGTACTTC.

This chain connects TRBV9 to TRBJ1-2; D gene ambiguous. Looked up from germline, CDR1 is SGDLS and CDR2 is YYNGEE. With 5 bases removed from V and 2 bases from J, the gap between germline ends came to 19 bases. The length of the CDR3 is 16 residues. CDR3 loop: CASSDPSRGPNYGYTF. CDR3 DNA sequence: TGTGCCAGCAGTGACCCTTCGCGTGGGCCAAACTATGGCTACACCTTC. The variable domain in full, with the rest retrieved from reference TRBV9 and TRBJ1-2, is DSGVTQTPKHLITATGQRVTLRCSPRSGDLSVYWYQQSLDQGLQFLIQYYNGEERAKGNILERFSAQQFPDLHSELNLSSLELGDSALYFCASSDPSRGPNYGYTFGSGTRLTVV.

V and J are TRBV12-5 and TRBJ2-7, with 9 bases that match TRBD1. J was trimmed by 4 bases and V by 1 base; bases with no gene match: 2. This CDR3 region has 14 residues. The germline V gene has CDR1 LGHNT and CDR2 FRNRAP. CDR3 DNA: TGTGCTAGTGGTTTGGGACAGGGGGGGTACGAGCAGTACTTC. Amino acid sequence: CASGLGQGGYEQYF.

The chain links TRBV10-2 to TRBJ2-7; 7 bases map to TRBD1. There are 14 residues in the CDR3. Germline V lookup: CDR1 WSHSY, CDR2 SAAADI. Trimming at V came to 4 bases and at J to 7 bases, leaving 10 bases not matched to a gene. Written as DNA, the CDR3 is TGCGCCAGCAGTGGGGACAGATTTGTTGGGGAGCAGTACTTC. Its translation is CASSGDRFVGEQYF.

V is TRBV9 and J is TRBJ2-3; TRBD1 agrees at 8 bases. Germline V lookup: CDR1 SGDLS, CDR2 YYNGEE. CDR3 size: 15 residues. The trim removed 3 bases at V and 0 bases at J, leaving 3 bases unmatched. In nucleotides, the CDR3 is TGTGCCAGCAGCGGACAGGGGATTAGCACAGATACGCAGTATTTT. Protein: CASSGQGISTDTQYF.

This clone was found a few times. The chain carries TRBV10-2 and TRBJ2-5; D is possibly TRBD2 (5 bases). CDR3 length: 15 residues. Germline V gene sequence: CDR1 WSHSY, CDR2 SAAADI. Trimming left V 0 bases short and J 1 base short, with 9 bases between. CDR3 loop: CASSESNGIQETQYF. DNA of the CDR3: TGCGCCAGCAGTGAGTCGAACGGGATCCAAGAGACCCAGTACTTC.

This clone came up many times. The chain employs TRBV28 and TRBJ2-6, with 8 bases that match TRBD1. The germline V gene has CDR1 MDHEN and CDR2 SYDVKM. V shed 5 bases, J shed 2 bases, and the junction held 8 bases outside the gene matches. CDR3 length equals 17 residues. CDR3 DNA: TGTGCCAGCAGTATTAGACAGGGGAGCCCTGGGGCCAACGTCCTGACTTTC. It codes for CASSIRQGSPGANVLTF.

The CDR3 region is CASNRVVNTEAFF. CDR3 sequence (DNA): TGTGCCAGCAATCGAGTAGTTAACACTGAAGCTTTCTTT. The rearrangement links TRBV2 to TRBJ1-1; the D is unclear. Trimming took 7 bases from V and 2 from J, leaving 11 bases between them. The CDR3 covers 13 residues. Germline CDR1 is SNHLY and CDR2 is FYNNEI.

This clone was observed a few times. V and J are TRBV6-6 and TRBJ2-2, with 8 positions matching TRBD1. Germline V gives CDR1 MNHNY, CDR2 SVGAGI (reference sequence). V lost 5 bases, J lost 5 bases, and 13 bases stayed unmatched. The CDR3 loop spans 17 amino acids. The CDR3 region is CASSRFARTGITGELFF. The CDR3 nucleotides read TGTGCCAGCAGTAGATTTGCTCGGACAGGGATAACCGGGGAGCTGTTTTTT.